The 21 T cell receptor beta chains given below trace back to one sample, sequenced in a study of blood T cell repertoires in COVID-19. Assay used: immunoSEQ multiplex PCR; TCRdb lists only in-frame clones, some missing. The table includes tens of thousands of clones, 70% to 90% detected once. Sequenced: peripheral blood. The origin of the receptors is an older woman with active COVID-19.

The chain couples TRBV3-1 (or the pseudogene TRBV3-2) to TRBJ2-2; tentative D call: TRBD1 (6 bases). The V and J ends lost 8 bases and 6 bases respectively, with 13 bases between them. Germline V gene data show CDR1 as LGHDT and CDR2 as YNNKEL (reference sequence). CDR3 length: 13 residues. CDR3 region: CASQGSLAGELFF. The CDR3 DNA reads TGTGCCAGCCAGGGGTCGCTCGCCGGGGAGCTGTTTTTT.

This clone was recorded only once. The chain employs TRBV11-1 and TRBJ2-7; D unclear. There are 14 residues in the CDR3. The V end lost 1 base, the J end lost 5 bases, and 12 bases lay between the germline ends. Germline CDR1 SGHAT, CDR2 FQDESV (reference sequence). Written as DNA, the CDR3 is TGTGCCAGCAGCTTAGGGCAAACCAGGCACGAGCAGTACTTC. Its protein is CASSLGQTRHEQYF.

The chain couples TRBV2 to TRBJ1-2, with 11 positions matching TRBD1. With V trimmed by 6 bases and J by 2 bases, 8 bases remained unmatched. CDR1 SNHLY and CDR2 FYNNEI come from the germline V gene. CDR3 length: 16 amino acids. CDR3 in amino acids: CASRRTGGEGNYGYTF. The CDR3 nucleotides read TGTGCCAGCAGGAGGACAGGGGGCGAGGGGAACTATGGCTACACCTTC.

J is TRBJ2-5 and V is TRBV5-4, with TRBD2 identical over 14 bases. The V gene end was trimmed by 3 bases and the J gene end by 3 bases; junction bases not matched to a gene: 7. The CDR3 consists of 17 residues. The germline V gene has CDR1 SGHNT and CDR2 YYREEE (reference sequence). The CDR3 nucleotides read TGTGCCAGCAGCTCGGGACTAGCGGGGGCCGATAAAGAGACCCAGTACTTC. Protein product: CASSSGLAGADKETQYF.

Points on this clone: Other DNA sequences in the sample encode the same CDR3. V usage is TRBV19 and J usage is TRBJ2-1; D is undetermined. V lost 3 bases to trimming and J lost 0 bases, with 9 bases between them. This CDR3 has 15 amino acids. Germline values: CDR1 LNHDA, CDR2 SQIVND (reference sequence). CDR3 nucleotide sequence: TGTGCCAGTAGTATTGAACTGAGCTCCTACAATGAGCAGTTCTTC. It specifies CASSIELSSYNEQFF.

The chain has TRBV9 and TRBJ2-1, with TRBD1 matching 7 bases. The CDR3 sequence is 15 residues long. Germline assignment: CDR1 SGDLS and CDR2 YYNGEE. Trimming at V came to 0 bases and at J to 8 bases, leaving 8 bases not matched to a gene. The CDR3 DNA is TGTGCCAGCAGCGTAGGACAGGGACGAGGCTATGAGCAGTTCTTC. Amino acids: CASSVGQGRGYEQFF.

The chain uses TRBV6-5 and TRBJ1-4; TRBD1 matches 8 bases. Germline lookup yields CDR1 MNHEY and CDR2 SVGAGI. CDR3 length: 14 amino acids. V dropped 6 bases and J dropped 7; count of bases not matched to a gene: 7. The CDR3, as DNA: TGTGCCAGCAGGCTGGACAGGGCGCGTGAAAAACTGTTTTTT. Translated: CASRLDRAREKLFF.

The chain carries TRBV2 and TRBJ2-7; 10 nucleotides match TRBD1. The CDR3 covers 16 residues. V shed 5 bases, J shed 3 bases, and the junction held 10 bases outside the gene matches. Germline CDR1 reads SNHLY; CDR2 reads FYNNEI. CDR3 in amino acids: CASSPWGTGVIYEQYF. CDR3 coding DNA: TGTGCCAGCAGTCCCTGGGGGACAGGGGTCATCTACGAGCAGTACTTC.

This clone was recorded once. The V gene is TRBV2, the J gene TRBJ1-2; a possible D gene is TRBD1 (5 bases). V dropped 3 bases and J dropped 7 bases, with 15 bases sitting between them. This CDR3 comprises 14 residues. Germline-derived CDR1 and CDR2 are SNHLY and FYNNEI. CDR3 in amino acids: CASSEQGLWGGYTF. The CDR3 nucleotides are TGTGCCAGCAGTGAGCAGGGTCTCTGGGGTGGCTACACCTTC. Drawing the rest from reference TRBV2 and TRBJ1-2, the complete variable domain is EPEVTQTPSHQVTQMGQEVILRCVPISNHLYFYWYRQILGQKVEFLVSFYNNEISEKSEIFDDQFSVERPDGSNFTLKIRSTKLEDSAMYFCASSEQGLWGGYTFGSGTRLTVV.

The CDR3 spells CASSLSLAGATDTQYF. CDR3 bases: TGCGCCAGCAGCTTGAGTCTAGCGGGGGCCACAGATACGCAGTATTTT. The chain links TRBV5-1 to TRBJ2-3; 10 nucleotides line up with TRBD2. Unmatched junction bases numbered 4, after V lost 1 base and J lost 2 bases. Germline CDR1 reads SGHRS; CDR2 reads YFSETQ. The CDR3 length is 16 residues.

This clone occurred once. The CDR3 DNA is TGTGCCAGCAGCTTAGCACAGAACACCGGGGAGCTGTTTTTT. Residues: CASSLAQNTGELFF. The chain employs TRBV7-9 and TRBJ2-2, with unresolved D. The CDR3 loop spans 14 amino acids. Germline V CDR1 and CDR2: SEHNR, FQNEAQ (reference sequence). V was cut by 0 bases and J by 1 base, with 3 bases left in between.

The CDR3 protein is CASSQGVGTDTQYF. The CDR3 coding sequence is TGTGCCAGCAGCCAAGGTGTAGGCACAGATACGCAGTATTTT. V and J are TRBV3-1 (or the pseudogene TRBV3-2) and TRBJ2-3; D call uncertain. V lost 1 base, J lost 1 base, and 6 bases lay in between. The germline V gene encodes CDR1 LGHDT and CDR2 YNNKEL (reference sequence). The CDR3 runs 14 residues.

The chain is built from TRBV5-5 and TRBJ2-5; 12 nucleotides align to TRBD1. Germline trimming cut 0 bases from V and 5 bases from J; bases unmatched to any gene: 5. The CDR3 totals 16 residues. Germline V lookup: CDR1 SGHKS, CDR2 YYEKEE (reference sequence). The CDR3 sequence: CASSLAGTGGLETQYF. CDR3 coding DNA: TGTGCCAGCAGCTTGGCCGGGACAGGGGGCTTGGAGACCCAGTACTTC.

The chain uses TRBV5-1 and TRBJ1-1, with a weak D call TRBD1 (5 bases). Trimming removed 4 bases from V and 5 bases from J, with 15 bases in between. The CDR3 has 14 amino acids. CDR1 is SGHRS, CDR2 YFSETQ, per germline. The CDR3 here is CASSQNTGGTEAFF. The CDR3 coding sequence is TGCGCCAGCAGCCAGAACACGGGGGGGACTGAAGCTTTCTTT.

Only a few counts were recorded for this clone. CDR3 residues: CASSLDSGYGYTF. CDR3 DNA: TGTGCCAGCAGCTTGGACAGTGGCTATGGCTACACCTTC. The chain employs TRBV7-9 and TRBJ1-2; a possible D gene is TRBD1 (6 bases). V lost 3 bases, J lost 4 bases, and 9 bases lay in between. The CDR3 length is 13 residues. Germline CDR1 SEHNR, CDR2 FQNEAQ (reference sequence).

The chain recombines TRBV4-1 with TRBJ1-5, with a tentative D call TRBD1 (6 bases). The V end lost 3 bases, the J end lost 7 bases, and 31 bases lay between the germline ends. The CDR3 extends over 20 amino acids. The germline V gene has CDR1 MGHRA and CDR2 YSYEKL. This CDR3 is CASSQRGGTVQNATCQPQHF. In DNA, the CDR3 is TGCGCCAGCAGCCAGAGAGGGGGTACAGTTCAAAACGCAACGTGCCAGCCCCAGCATTTT.

The chain links TRBV7-2 to TRBJ1-1; tentative D call: TRBD1 (6 bases). Germline-derived CDR1 and CDR2 are SGHTA and FQGNSA. V dropped 1 base and J dropped 0 bases, with 12 bases sitting between them. The length of the CDR3 is 16 residues. DNA for the CDR3: TGTGCCAGCAGCTTAGTCCCCTACAGGGTGAACACTGAAGCTTTCTTT. Amino acid sequence: CASSLVPYRVNTEAFF.

The CDR3 DNA sequence: TGCGCCAGCAGCTTTATTCAGGGAGGTGGCTACACCTTC. Amino acids: CASSFIQGGGYTF. The chain uses TRBV5-1 and TRBJ1-2; the D gene is possibly TRBD1 (5 bases). The germline CDR1 and CDR2 sequences are SGHRS and YFSETQ. Trimming cost V 2 bases and J 7 bases, with 12 bases left between them. CDR3 length equals 13 residues.

This chain joins TRBV7-9 and TRBJ1-2, with 7 positions matching TRBD1. The trim removed 3 bases at V and 7 bases at J, leaving 5 bases unmatched. This CDR3 has 13 residues. The germline gives CDR1 SEHNR, CDR2 FQNEAQ (reference sequence). This CDR3 reads CASSLTGPLGYTF. CDR3 sequence (DNA): TGTGCCAGCAGCTTGACAGGGCCACTTGGCTACACCTTC.

V gene TRBV7-9 combines with J gene TRBJ2-5, with a weak D call TRBD1 (6 bases). The germline CDR1 and CDR2 sequences are SEHNR and FQNEAQ (reference sequence). Trimming stripped 1 base from V and 5 bases from J, with 11 bases between. The CDR3 totals 14 residues. CDR3 coding DNA: TGTGCCAGCAGCTTAGGGGCCCAGGGGGAGACCCAGTACTTC. Protein product: CASSLGAQGETQYF.

The chain has TRBV6-2 or TRBV6-3 and TRBJ2-1, with a possible D match to TRBD1 (6 bases). V shed 0 bases and J shed 0 bases, with 6 bases lying between them. The CDR3 has 15 residues. Germline CDR1 and CDR2: MNHEY and SVGEGT. The CDR3 loop reads CASSYSGGSYNEQFF. For the CDR3, the DNA is TGTGCCAGCAGTTACTCAGGGGGCTCCTACAATGAGCAGTTCTTC.